This T cell receptor beta chain is from a study of prognosis after radiotherapy for stage I lung cancer. Study at large: Alongside stereotactic body radiotherapy, concurrent therapy was given to no patient. Overall study results and limits: Diminished Shannon entropy following stereotactic body radiation therapy characterized patients who developed distant metastases. Usage of the TRBV and TRBJ genes (in patients with versus without metastases) was reportedly different.

The CDR3 sequence is 16 residues long. V lost 2 bases and J lost 0, with 13 bases in between. The V gene's germline CDR1 is MNHNS and CDR2 SASEGT. This clonotype was recorded many times. Its target is not known. The genomic DNA TCR beta CDR3 region underwent two rounds of multiplex PCR. Initially, in first-round PCR, primers specific to each TRBV and TRBJ gene were used. TCRdb fed the multiplex PCR reads into MiXCR, producing one record per CDR3 protein. The repertoire includes over 45,000 distinct CDR3 sequences, around 27% of them detected once, and roughly 7.5% sits in the top ten. Prior chemotherapy, radiotherapy and other malignancies were absent; CT and PET/CT showed node-negative disease.

This rearrangement joins TRBV6-1 to TRBJ1-2; possible D gene TRBD1, 5 bases. The sequence was collected from a donor aged 50 or older with non-small cell lung cancer. Sample: PBMCs, taken before or after stereotactic body radiation therapy (not recorded which). DNA of the CDR3: TGTGCCAGCAGTGAAACTTTGACAGAGCCTAACTATGGCTACACCTTC. It translates to CASSETLTEPNYGYTF.